These T cell receptor beta chains were read from a single sample in a study of type 1 and type 2 diabetes patients. TCRdb redid the calling of the multiplex PCR reads with MiXCR, one entry per CDR3 protein. The sample carries about 270,000 distinct CDR3 sequences, around 47% recorded once. The source material was peripheral blood mononuclear cells (PBMCs). The receptors here all came from a man aged 18 to 30 with type 2 diabetes. CDR3s include the opening cysteine and the closing phenylalanine or tryptophan. The D gene is left open where the match is weak. Not all rows give a size; the values are once, few, many and, for expanded clones, a class.

J,V,size,D,DNA,CDR3
TRBJ2-7,TRBV10-1,many,TRBD1,TGCGCCAGCAGTGAATTCCGGGACAGGGGCTACGAGCAGTACTTC,CASSEFRDRGYEQYF
TRBJ1-1,TRBV2,many,NA,TGTGCCAGCACCGTCGTTGTGAACACTGAAGCTTTCTTT,CASTVVVNTEAFF
TRBJ2-7,TRBV19,few,NA,TGTGCCAGTAGTCTCTCCGGGACCTTCTCCTACGAGCAGTACTTC,CASSLSGTFSYEQYF
TRBJ1-5,TRBV10-3,NA,NA,TGTGCCATCAGTGAAGGGGCCAGGGGAAATCAGCCCCAGCATTTT,CAISEGARGNQPQHF
TRBJ2-3,TRBV13,many,NA,TGTGCCAGCAGCTCCTTCGTGGATACGCAGTATTTT,CASSSFVDTQYF
TRBJ2-3,TRBV24-1,NA,NA,TGTGCCACCAGTACTGGACGGGCAGGAGATACGCAGTATTTT,CATSTGRAGDTQYF
TRBJ1-5,TRBV7-8,NA,TRBD1,TGTGCCAGCAGTTACAGGGGATTCAATCAGCCCCAGCATTTT,CASSYRGFNQPQHF
TRBJ1-1,TRBV19,few,NA,TGTGCCAGCTACCCGGGACAATGGAACACTGAAGCTTTCTTT,CASYPGQWNTEAFF
TRBJ2-3,TRBV10-1,NA,TRBD1,TGCGCCAGCAGTAAGACAGGGGGTCGGACAGATACGCAGTATTTT,CASSKTGGRTDTQYF
TRBJ2-1,TRBV29-1,few,NA,TGCAGCGTTGAAAGGCCCACCTCCTACAATGAGCAGTTCTTC,CSVERPTSYNEQFF
TRBJ1-1,TRBV27,NA,NA,TGTGCCAGCAGACCCTGGGGGCTAGGGGCTGAAGCTTTCTTT,CASRPWGLGAEAFF
TRBJ2-7,TRBV14,many,NA,TGTGCCAGCAGCCAATACAGGCTTCCCAACGAGCAGTACTTC,CASSQYRLPNEQYF
TRBJ2-5,TRBV9,NA,NA,TGTGCCAGCAGCGCCGTTCCCAGCTCGGAGACCCAGTACTTC,CASSAVPSSETQYF
TRBJ2-3,TRBV12-3/TRBV12-4,NA,TRBD2,TGTGCCAGCAGACCTAGCGGGAGGCCCACAGATACGCAGTACTTT,CASRPSGRPTDTQYF
TRBJ2-3,TRBV30,NA,NA,TGTGCCTGGACTAGCGTGATAACAGATACGCAGTATTTT,CAWTSVITDTQYF
TRBJ2-5,TRBV20-1,few,NA,TGCAGTGCTAGAGACGTGGACACAAACCAAGAGACCCAGTACTTC,CSARDVDTNQETQYF
TRBJ2-1,TRBV15,few,TRBD1,TGTGCCACCAGCAGAGCAGAGGACAGGCTAACTCTAGAGGGATACAATGAGCAGTTCTTC,CATSRAEDRLTLEGYNEQFF
TRBJ1-4,TRBV20-1,few,NA,TGCAGTGCCCTAAGCAATGAAAAACTGTTTTTT,CSALSNEKLFF
TRBJ1-1,TRBV20-1,NA,TRBD1,TGCAGTGCTTGGGTGTGGACAGGGGGCAATATGAACACTGAAGCTTTCTTT,CSAWVWTGGNMNTEAFF